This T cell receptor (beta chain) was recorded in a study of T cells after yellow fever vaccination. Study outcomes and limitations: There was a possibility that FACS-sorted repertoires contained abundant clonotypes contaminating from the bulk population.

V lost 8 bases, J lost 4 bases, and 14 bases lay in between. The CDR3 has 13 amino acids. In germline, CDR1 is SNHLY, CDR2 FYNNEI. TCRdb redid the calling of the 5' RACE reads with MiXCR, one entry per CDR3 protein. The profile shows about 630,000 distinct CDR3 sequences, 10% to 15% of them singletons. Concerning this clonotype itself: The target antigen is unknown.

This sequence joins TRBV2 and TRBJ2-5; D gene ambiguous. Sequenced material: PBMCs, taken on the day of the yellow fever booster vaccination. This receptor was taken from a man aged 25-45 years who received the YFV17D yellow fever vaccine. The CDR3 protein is CASVSVRGETQYF. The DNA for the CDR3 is TGTGCCAGCGTTAGTGTCAGAGGAGAGACCCAGTACTTC. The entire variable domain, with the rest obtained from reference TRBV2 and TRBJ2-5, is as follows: EPEVTQTPSHQVTQMGQEVILRCVPISNHLYFYWYRQILGQKVEFLVSFYNNEISEKSEIFDDQFSVERPDGSNFTLKIRSTKLEDSAMYFCASVSVRGETQYFGPGTRLLVL.